The T cell receptor (beta chain) described here comes from a study of OX40 agonist ivuxolimab in advanced cancers. Study-wide context: Intravenous ivuxolimab was administered to patients every 2 weeks at 0.01 to 10 mg/kg. Study-level points and caveats: Expanded clones were, on average, more numerous in CD8+ T cells than in CD4+.

Trimming took 5 bases from V and 2 from J, leaving 13 bases between them. Germline CDR1 and CDR2: SGHVS and FNYEAQ. The CDR3 is 14 residues long. Libraries were prepared by immunoSEQ multiplex PCR; TCRdb keeps only in-frame clonotypes and omits some of them. The repertoire holds some 26,000 clones, with 79% as singletons. Of note for this clone: The antigen is not known.

This receptor was identified in an adult with an advanced solid tumor such as melanoma, head and neck, liver or kidney cancer. The chain is built from TRBV7-6 and TRBJ2-7, with D maybe TRBD2 (5 bases). The specimen was CD4+ or CD8+ T cells sorted from blood, collected in a trial of the OX40 agonist ivuxolimab. The CDR3 here is CASSPGEQTYEQYF. The CDR3 DNA sequence: TGTGCCAGCAGCCCTGGGGAGCAGACCTACGAGCAGTACTTC.